This T cell receptor beta chain was obtained from a study of T cell changes during pregnancy in multiple sclerosis. Assay used: immunoSEQ multiplex PCR; TCRdb lists only in-frame clones, some missing. This table has tens of thousands of clones, around nine tenths appearing once. Germline values: CDR1 MNHEY, CDR2 SVGAGI. The CDR3 totals 12 residues. V trimming: 2 bases; J trimming: 6 bases; junction bases outside the gene matches: 0. This sequence joins TRBV6-5 and TRBJ1-2; 7 bases align to TRBD1. The source is a female donor in good health, enrolled as a control in a pregnancy study. Material: CD4+ T cells from peripheral blood mononuclear cells, obtained in the second trimester of pregnancy. CDR3 sequence: CASSYRGHGYTF. CDR3 sequence (DNA): TGTGCCAGCAGTTACAGGGGGCATGGCTACACCTTC.